The next 8 T cell receptor beta chains were all read from a single sample in a study of blood T cell repertoires in COVID-19. Using immunoSEQ multiplex PCR, the repertoire was profiled, and TCRdb retains in-frame clones only, with some absent. The sample holds about 190,000 clones, approximately 84% seen once. Sequences were obtained from PBMCs or T cells enriched from blood (not recorded which). These receptors all come from a woman under 40 who had recovered from COVID-19.

V usage is TRBV7-3 and J usage is TRBJ2-3; the match to TRBD2 covers 10 bases. CDR3 size: 15 residues. With 6 bases clipped from V and 1 base from J, the junction kept 4 bases outside the gene matches. Germline loops: CDR1 SGHTA, CDR2 FQGTGA. The CDR3 DNA is TGTGCCAGCAGGTCCCTAGCGGGAGGCACAGATACGCAGTATTTT. Amino acids: CASRSLAGGTDTQYF. The full variable domain, with the rest looked up from reference TRBV7-3 and TRBJ2-3, is GAGVSQTPSNKVTEKGKYVELRCDPISGHTALYWYRQSLGQGPEFLIYFQGTGAADDSGLPNDRFFAVRPEGSVSTLKIQRTERGDSAVYLCASRSLAGGTDTQYFGPGTRLTVL.

The gene calls are TRBV5-1 and TRBJ1-6; D possibly corresponds to TRBD1 (6 bases). Germline V CDR1 and CDR2: SGHRS, YFSETQ. The V and J ends lost 2 bases and 4 bases respectively, with 13 bases between them. CDR3 length equals 16 residues. CDR3 in amino acids: CASSFTGQGYNSPLHF. The CDR3 DNA sequence: TGCGCCAGCAGCTTCACAGGGCAGGGGTATAATTCACCCCTCCACTTT.

V and J are TRBV28 and TRBJ1-2; TRBD1 is a possible D gene (5 bases). Germline values: CDR1 MDHEN, CDR2 SYDVKM. The CDR3 contains 13 residues. V gave up 6 bases and J gave up 6 bases, with 14 bases separating them. The chain's CDR3 is CASSEGQGDGYTF. The CDR3 DNA reads as TGTGCCAGCAGCGAAGGGCAGGGCGATGGCTACACCTTC.

J is TRBJ1-1 and V is TRBV18; weak D call: TRBD1 (5 bases). The germline V gene encodes CDR1 KGHSH and CDR2 LQKENI. CDR3 length: 12 residues. V lost 4 bases and J lost 6, with 9 bases in between. CDR3 nucleotides: TGTGCCAGCTCACATGGGGGGTCTGAAGCTTTCTTT. This encodes CASSHGGSEAFF.

The chain recombines TRBV7-6 with TRBJ2-7; weak D call: TRBD2 (6 bases). With 2 bases removed from V and 2 bases from J, the gap between germline ends came to 16 bases. Per the germline V gene, CDR1 is SGHVS and CDR2 is FNYEAQ. The CDR3 covers 16 residues. The CDR3: CASSLNGGGMAYEQYF. In nucleotides, the CDR3 is TGTGCCAGCAGCTTAAATGGTGGCGGGATGGCCTACGAGCAGTACTTC.

The gene calls are TRBV7-3 and TRBJ2-2; TRBD1 agrees at 7 bases. V trimming: 4 bases; J trimming: 4 bases; junction bases outside the gene matches: 3. Germline V gene sequence: CDR1 SGHTA, CDR2 FQGTGA. The CDR3 has 14 residues. The CDR3 sequence is CASSSDRATGELFF. CDR3 DNA sequence: TGTGCCAGCAGCTCAGACAGGGCCACCGGGGAGCTGTTTTTT.

The chain recombines TRBV2 with TRBJ2-3, with 11 bases identical to TRBD2. Germline V gene lookup returns CDR1 SNHLY and CDR2 FYNNEI. V shed 3 bases, J shed 2 bases, and the junction held 7 bases outside the gene matches. The CDR3 has 17 residues. The CDR3 DNA reads TGTGCCAGCAGTGAGGACCTAGCGGGGGGCCACACAGATACGCAGTATTTT. Encoded protein: CASSEDLAGGHTDTQYF.

The chain recombines TRBV2 with TRBJ1-2, with TRBD1 identical over 7 bases. The CDR3 runs 11 residues. Germline-derived CDR1 and CDR2 are SNHLY and FYNNEI. V dropped 7 bases and J dropped 5; count of bases not matched to a gene: 1. The DNA for the CDR3 is TGTGCCAGCAAGGGACAGTATGGCTACACCTTC. It is translated as CASKGQYGYTF.